This T cell receptor beta chain was profiled in a study of blood T cell repertoires in COVID-19. The overall study: The study drew acute and convalescent COVID-19 samples from the United States, Italy and Spain. Sample material is recorded as cDNA or gDNA derived from T cells, B-cell-depleted T cells, or PBMCs.

The CDR3 consists of 14 residues. CDR1 and CDR2 (germline): SGHRS, YFSETQ. Per the original methods: Scientists estimated how many nucleated cells there were by amplifying reference gene primers. This table comes from immunoSEQ multiplex PCR, and its TCRdb copy is limited to in-frame clones, with some not included. From that table come the V and J calls and clone size; the DNA was used to work out D and trimming. In the table there are about 120,000 clones, approximately 81% of which are singletons. Comment on this clone: Its ends do not fully match the called genes, so a read error is possible.

The source is a man between 60 and 75 years old with acute or convalescent COVID-19. Sequenced sample: peripheral blood. V usage is TRBV5-1 and J usage is TRBJ1-4, with D maybe TRBD1 (5 bases). The CDR3 coding sequence is TGCGCCAGCAGCTTGGGACAGCCTAAGGAAAAACTGTTTTTT. Translated, it gives CASSLGQPKEKLFF.